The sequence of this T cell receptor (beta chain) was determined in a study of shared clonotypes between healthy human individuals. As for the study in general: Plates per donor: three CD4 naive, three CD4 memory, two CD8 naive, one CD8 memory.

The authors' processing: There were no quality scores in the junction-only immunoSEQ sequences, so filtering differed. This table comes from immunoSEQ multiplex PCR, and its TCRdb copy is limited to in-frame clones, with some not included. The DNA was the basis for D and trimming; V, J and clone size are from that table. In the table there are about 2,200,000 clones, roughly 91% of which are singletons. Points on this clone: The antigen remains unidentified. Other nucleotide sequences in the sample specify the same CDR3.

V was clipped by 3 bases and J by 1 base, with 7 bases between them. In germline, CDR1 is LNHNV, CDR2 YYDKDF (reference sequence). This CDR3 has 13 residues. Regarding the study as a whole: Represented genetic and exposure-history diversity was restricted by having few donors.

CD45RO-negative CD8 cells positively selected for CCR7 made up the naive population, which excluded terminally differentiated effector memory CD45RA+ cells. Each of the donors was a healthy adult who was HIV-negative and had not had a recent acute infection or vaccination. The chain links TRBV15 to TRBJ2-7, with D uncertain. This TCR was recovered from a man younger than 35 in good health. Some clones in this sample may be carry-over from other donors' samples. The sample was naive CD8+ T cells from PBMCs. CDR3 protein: CATSSVGSYEQYF. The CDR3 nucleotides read TGTGCCACCAGCAGTGTCGGGTCCTACGAGCAGTACTTC.